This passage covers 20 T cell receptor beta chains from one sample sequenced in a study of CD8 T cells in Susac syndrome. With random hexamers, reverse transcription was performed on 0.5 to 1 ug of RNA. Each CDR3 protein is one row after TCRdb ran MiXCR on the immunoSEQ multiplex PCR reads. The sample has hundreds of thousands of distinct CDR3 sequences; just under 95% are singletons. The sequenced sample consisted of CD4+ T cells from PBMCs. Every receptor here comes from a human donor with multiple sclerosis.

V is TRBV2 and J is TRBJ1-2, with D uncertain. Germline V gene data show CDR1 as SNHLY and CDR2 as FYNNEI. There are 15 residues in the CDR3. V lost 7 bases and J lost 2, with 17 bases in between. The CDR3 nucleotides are TGTGCCAGCACCCTCGAGACAAGAACCAACTATGGCTACACCTTC. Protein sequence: CASTLETRTNYGYTF.

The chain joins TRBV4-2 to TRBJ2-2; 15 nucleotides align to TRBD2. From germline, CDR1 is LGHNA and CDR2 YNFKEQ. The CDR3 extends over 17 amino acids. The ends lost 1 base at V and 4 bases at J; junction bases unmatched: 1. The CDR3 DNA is TGTGCCAGCAGCCAAGGGGGACTAGCGGGGGGCACCGGGGAGCTGTTTTTT. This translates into CASSQGGLAGGTGELFF.

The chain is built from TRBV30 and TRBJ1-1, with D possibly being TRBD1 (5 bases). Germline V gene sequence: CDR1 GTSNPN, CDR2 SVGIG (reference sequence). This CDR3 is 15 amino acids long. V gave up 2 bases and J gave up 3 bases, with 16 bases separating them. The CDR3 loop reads CAWSKGLVSHTEAFF. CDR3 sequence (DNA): TGTGCCTGGAGTAAGGGACTGGTTTCTCACACTGAAGCTTTCTTT.

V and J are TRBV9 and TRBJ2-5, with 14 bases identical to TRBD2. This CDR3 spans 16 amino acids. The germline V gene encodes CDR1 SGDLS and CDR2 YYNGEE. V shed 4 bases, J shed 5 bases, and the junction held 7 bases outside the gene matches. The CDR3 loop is CASSFGTSGSRETQYF. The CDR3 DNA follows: TGTGCCAGCAGCTTCGGGACTAGCGGGAGCAGGGAGACCCAGTACTTC.

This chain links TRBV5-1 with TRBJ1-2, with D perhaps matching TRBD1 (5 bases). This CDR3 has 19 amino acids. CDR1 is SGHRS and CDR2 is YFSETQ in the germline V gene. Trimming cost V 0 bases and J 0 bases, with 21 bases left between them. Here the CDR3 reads CASSLDLGQGGPANYGYTF. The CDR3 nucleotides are TGCGCCAGCAGCTTGGACCTCGGGCAGGGCGGCCCCGCTAACTATGGCTACACCTTC.

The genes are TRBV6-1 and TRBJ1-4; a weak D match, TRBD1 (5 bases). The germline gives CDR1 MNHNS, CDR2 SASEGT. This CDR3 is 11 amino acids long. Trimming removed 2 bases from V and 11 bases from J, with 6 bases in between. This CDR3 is CASSERGKLFF. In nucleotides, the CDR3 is TGTGCCAGCAGTGAAAGGGGCAAACTGTTTTTT.

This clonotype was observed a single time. CDR3 loop: CASSFETGGHNEQFF. The CDR3 coding sequence is TGTGCCAGCAGCTTCGAAACGGGAGGGCACAATGAGCAGTTCTTC. This sequence joins TRBV7-9 and TRBJ2-1; TRBD2 matches 8 bases. The J segment lost 5 bases and the V segment lost 3 bases, leaving 6 bases of the junction unmatched. The CDR3 sequence is 15 residues long. CDR1 and CDR2 (germline): SEHNR, FQNEAQ (reference sequence).

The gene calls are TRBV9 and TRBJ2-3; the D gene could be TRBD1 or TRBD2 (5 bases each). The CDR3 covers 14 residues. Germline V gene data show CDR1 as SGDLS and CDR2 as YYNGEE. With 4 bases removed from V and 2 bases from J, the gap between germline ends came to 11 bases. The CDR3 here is CASSSQGPTDTQYF. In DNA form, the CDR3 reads TGTGCCAGCAGCTCCCAGGGACCCACAGATACGCAGTATTTT.

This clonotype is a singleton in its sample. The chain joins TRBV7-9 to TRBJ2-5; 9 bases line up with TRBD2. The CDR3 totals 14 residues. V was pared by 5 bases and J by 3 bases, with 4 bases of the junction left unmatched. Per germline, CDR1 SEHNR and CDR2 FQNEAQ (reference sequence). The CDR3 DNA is TGTGCCAGCAGCCGGGAGCGGGAGGAAGAGACCCAGTACTTC. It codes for CASSREREEETQYF. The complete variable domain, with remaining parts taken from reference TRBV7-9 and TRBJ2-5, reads DTGVSQNPRHKITKRGQNVTFRCDPISEHNRLYWYRQTLGQGPEFLTYFQNEAQLEKSRLLSDRFSAERPKGSFSTLEIQRTEQGDSAMYLCASSREREEETQYFGPGTRLLVL.

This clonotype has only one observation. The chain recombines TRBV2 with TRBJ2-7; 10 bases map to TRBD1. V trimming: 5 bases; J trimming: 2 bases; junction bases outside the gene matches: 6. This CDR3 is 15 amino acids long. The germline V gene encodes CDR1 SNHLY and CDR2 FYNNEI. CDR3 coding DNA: TGTGCCAGCAGTTACGGGACAGGGGCTACCTACGAGCAGTACTTC. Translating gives CASSYGTGATYEQYF.

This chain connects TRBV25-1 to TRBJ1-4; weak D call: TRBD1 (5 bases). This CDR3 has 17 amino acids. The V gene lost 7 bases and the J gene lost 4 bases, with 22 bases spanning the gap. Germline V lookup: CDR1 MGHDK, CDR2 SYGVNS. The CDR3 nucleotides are TGTGCCAGCACGACGAACTCCGTCGGGGCGATTAATGAAAAACTGTTTTTT. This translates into CASTTNSVGAINEKLFF.

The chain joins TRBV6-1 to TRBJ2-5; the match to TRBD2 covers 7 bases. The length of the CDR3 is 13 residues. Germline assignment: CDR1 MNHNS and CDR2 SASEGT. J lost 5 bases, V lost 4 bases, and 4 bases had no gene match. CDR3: CASSGGGVETQYF. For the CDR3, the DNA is TGTGCCAGCAGTGGGGGGGGAGTCGAGACCCAGTACTTC.

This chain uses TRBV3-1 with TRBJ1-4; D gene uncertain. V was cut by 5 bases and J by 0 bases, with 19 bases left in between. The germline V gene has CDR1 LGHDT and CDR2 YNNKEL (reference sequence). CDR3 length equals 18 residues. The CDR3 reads CASSESRTLGATNEKLFF. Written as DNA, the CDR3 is TGTGCCAGCAGCGAAAGTAGGACCCTAGGAGCAACTAATGAAAAACTGTTTTTT.

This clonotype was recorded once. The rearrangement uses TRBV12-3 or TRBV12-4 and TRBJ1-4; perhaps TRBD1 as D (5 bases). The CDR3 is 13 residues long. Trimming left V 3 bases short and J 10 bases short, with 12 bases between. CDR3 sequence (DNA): TGTGCCAGCAGTTTTGGGACGGGCCGAAAACTGTTTTTT. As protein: CASSFGTGRKLFF.

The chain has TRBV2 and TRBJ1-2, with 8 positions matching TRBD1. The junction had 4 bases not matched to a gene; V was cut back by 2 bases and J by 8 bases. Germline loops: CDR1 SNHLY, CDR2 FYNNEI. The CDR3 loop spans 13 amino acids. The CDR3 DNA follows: TGTGCCAGCAGTGAACAGGGGGCGGCGGGCTACACCTTC. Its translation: CASSEQGAAGYTF.

CDR3 protein: CASSLGPGGVSFRPEQYF. The CDR3 DNA reads as TGTGCCAGCAGCTTAGGTCCTGGCGGAGTATCATTCCGCCCCGAGCAGTACTTC. The rearrangement uses TRBV7-2 and TRBJ2-7; D is undetermined. The germline V gene encodes CDR1 SGHTA and CDR2 FQGNSA. The CDR3 is 18 residues long. The germline V and J ends were trimmed by 1 base and 6 bases, with 25 bases remaining between them.

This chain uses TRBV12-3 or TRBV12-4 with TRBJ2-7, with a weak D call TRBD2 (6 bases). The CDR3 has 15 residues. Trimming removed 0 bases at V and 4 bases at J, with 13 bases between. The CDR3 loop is CASSLAILGGYEQYF. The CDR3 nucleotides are TGTGCCAGCAGTTTAGCAATCCTGGGGGGTTACGAGCAGTACTTC.

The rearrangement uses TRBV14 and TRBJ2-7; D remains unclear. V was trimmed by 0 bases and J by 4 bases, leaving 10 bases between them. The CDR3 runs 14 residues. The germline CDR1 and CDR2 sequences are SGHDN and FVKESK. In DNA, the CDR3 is TGTGCCAGCAGCCAAGATATCCGGGCGTACGAGCAGTACGTC. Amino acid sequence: CASSQDIRAYEQYV.

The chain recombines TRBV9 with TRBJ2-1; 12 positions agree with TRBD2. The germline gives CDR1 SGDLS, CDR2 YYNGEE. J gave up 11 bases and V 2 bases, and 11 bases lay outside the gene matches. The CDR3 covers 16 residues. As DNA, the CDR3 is TGTGCCAGCAGCGTCCTCCTAGCGGGGGGGCATGAGAAGCAGTTCTTC. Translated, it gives CASSVLLAGGHEKQFF.

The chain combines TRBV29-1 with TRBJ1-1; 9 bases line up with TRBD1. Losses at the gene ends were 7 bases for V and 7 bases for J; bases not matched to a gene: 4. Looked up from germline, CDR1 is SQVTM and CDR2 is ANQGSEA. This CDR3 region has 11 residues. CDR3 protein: CSGTGEVEAFF. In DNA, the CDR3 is TGCAGCGGGACAGGGGAGGTTGAAGCTTTCTTT.